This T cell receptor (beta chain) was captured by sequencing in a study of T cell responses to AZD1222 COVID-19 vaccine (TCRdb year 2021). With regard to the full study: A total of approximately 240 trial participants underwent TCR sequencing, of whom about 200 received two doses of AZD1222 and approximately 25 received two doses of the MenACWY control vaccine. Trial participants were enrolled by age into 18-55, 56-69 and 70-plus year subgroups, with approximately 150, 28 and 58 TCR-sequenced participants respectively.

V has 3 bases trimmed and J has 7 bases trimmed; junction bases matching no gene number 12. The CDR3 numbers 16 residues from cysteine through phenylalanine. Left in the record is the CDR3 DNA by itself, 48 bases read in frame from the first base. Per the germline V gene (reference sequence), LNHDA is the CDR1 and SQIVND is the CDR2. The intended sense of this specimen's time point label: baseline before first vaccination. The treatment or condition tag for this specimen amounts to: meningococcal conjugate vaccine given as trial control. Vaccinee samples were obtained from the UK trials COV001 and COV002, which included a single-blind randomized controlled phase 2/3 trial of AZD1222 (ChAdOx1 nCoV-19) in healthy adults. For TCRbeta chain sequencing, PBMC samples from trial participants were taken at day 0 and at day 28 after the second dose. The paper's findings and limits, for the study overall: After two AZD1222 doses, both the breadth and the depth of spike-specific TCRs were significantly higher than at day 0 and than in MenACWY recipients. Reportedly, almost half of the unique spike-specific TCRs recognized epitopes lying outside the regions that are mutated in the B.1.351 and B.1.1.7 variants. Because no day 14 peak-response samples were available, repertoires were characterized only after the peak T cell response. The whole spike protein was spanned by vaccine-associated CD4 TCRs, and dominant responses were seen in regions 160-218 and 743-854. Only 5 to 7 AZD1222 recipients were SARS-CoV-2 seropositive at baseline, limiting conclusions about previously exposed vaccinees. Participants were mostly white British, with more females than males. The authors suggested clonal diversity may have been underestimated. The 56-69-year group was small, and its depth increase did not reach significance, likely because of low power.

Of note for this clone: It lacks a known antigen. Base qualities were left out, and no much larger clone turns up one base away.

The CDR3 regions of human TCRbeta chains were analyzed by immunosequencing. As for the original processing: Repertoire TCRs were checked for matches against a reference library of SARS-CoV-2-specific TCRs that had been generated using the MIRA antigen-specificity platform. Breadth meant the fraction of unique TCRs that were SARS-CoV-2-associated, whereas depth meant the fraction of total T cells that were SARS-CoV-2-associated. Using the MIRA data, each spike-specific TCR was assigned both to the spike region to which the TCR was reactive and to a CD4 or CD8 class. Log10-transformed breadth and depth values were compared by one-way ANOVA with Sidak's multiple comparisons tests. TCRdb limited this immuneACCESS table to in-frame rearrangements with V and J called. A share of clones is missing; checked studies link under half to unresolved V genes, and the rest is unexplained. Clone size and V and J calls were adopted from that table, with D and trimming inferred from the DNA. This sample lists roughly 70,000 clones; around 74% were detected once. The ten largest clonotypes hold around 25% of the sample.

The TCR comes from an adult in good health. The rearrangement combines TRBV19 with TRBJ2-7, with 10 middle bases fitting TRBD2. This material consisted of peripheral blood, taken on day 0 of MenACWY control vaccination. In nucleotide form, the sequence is TGTGCCAGTAGTATGTGGCTAGCGGGAGCCCAAAAGGAGCAGTACTTC. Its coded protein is CASSMWLAGAQKEQYF. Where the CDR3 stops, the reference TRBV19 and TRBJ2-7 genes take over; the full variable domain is DGGITQSPKYLFRKEGQNVTLSCEQNLNHDAMYWYRQDPGQGLRLIYYSQIVNDFQKGDIAEGYSVSREKKESFPLTVTSAQKNPTAFYLCASSMWLAGAQKEQYFGPGTRLTVT.